The 30 T cell receptor beta chains given below trace back to one sample, sequenced in a study of radiotherapy plus CTLA-4 blockade in lung cancer. Method: immunoSEQ multiplex PCR; TCRdb's copy keeps in-frame clones and lacks some. This table has about 80,000 clones, about four fifths appearing once. Sequencing used peripheral blood, obtained from a patient treated with radiotherapy plus ipilimumab. The receptor set was obtained from a human donor with non-small cell lung cancer who had stable disease on radiotherapy plus ipilimumab.

J is TRBJ2-3 and V is TRBV5-1, with D perhaps matching TRBD1 (6 bases). Germline V gene sequence: CDR1 SGHRS, CDR2 YFSETQ. CDR3 length equals 15 residues. V was shortened by 0 bases and J by 2 bases, with 10 bases between the two germline ends. The DNA of the CDR3 is TGCGCCAGCAGCTTGGCGGCAGGGGCCACAGATACGCAGTATTTT. It codes for CASSLAAGATDTQYF.

V and J are TRBV11-1 and TRBJ2-1, with 11 bases that match TRBD2. The junction had 5 bases not matched to a gene; V was cut back by 2 bases and J by 2 bases. Per germline, CDR1 SGHAT and CDR2 FQDESV (reference sequence). The CDR3 loop spans 17 amino acids. CDR3 coding DNA: TGTGCCAGCAGCTTATGGTCTAGCGGGGGGCCCTACAATGAGCAGTTCTTC. Encoded protein: CASSLWSSGGPYNEQFF.

For this clone: At one end the junction does not follow the germline gene, possibly because of a read error. The same CDR3 can be traced to other DNA sequences in this sample. The V call is TRBV5-6, the J call TRBJ1-1, with D possibly being TRBD1 (5 bases). Per germline, CDR1 SGHDT and CDR2 YYEEEE. This CDR3 region has 14 residues. The CDR3 DNA reads as TGTGCTAGCAGGATCGGGGGGATGAACACTGAAGCTTTCTTT. It codes for CASRIGGMNTEAFF.

The CDR3 DNA reads as TGTGCCAGCAGTTACTCGGCATTAGCGGATACGCAGTATTTT. Translating it yields CASSYSALADTQYF. This chain connects TRBV6-5 to TRBJ2-3; maybe TRBD2 (5 bases). Per germline, CDR1 MNHEY and CDR2 SVGAGI. The length of the CDR3 is 14 residues. V shed 0 bases and J shed 6 bases, with 10 bases lying between them.

The V call is TRBV5-5, the J call TRBJ1-5; D gene unclear. The CDR3 sequence is 14 residues long. The V gene lost 4 bases and the J gene lost 8 bases, with 16 bases spanning the gap. The germline V gene encodes CDR1 SGHKS and CDR2 YYEKEE (reference sequence). The CDR3 loop reads CASSTDPNFKPQHF. The CDR3 nucleotides are TGTGCCAGCAGCACGGACCCGAACTTCAAGCCCCAGCATTTT.

The chain joins TRBV10-3 to TRBJ2-5; D uncertain. The J call is in doubt because the DNA end fits TRBJ2-7 better. The length of the CDR3 is 14 residues. Germline V gives CDR1 ENHRY, CDR2 SYGVKD. The CDR3 region is CAIARDAASYEQYF. DNA for the CDR3: TGTGCCATCGCGCGAGACGCAGCCTCCTACGAGCAGTACTTC.

The chain is built from TRBV2 and TRBJ2-1; D unresolved. CDR1 and CDR2 (germline): SNHLY, FYNNEI. The ends were cut back, 7 bases at V and 5 bases at J, with 6 bases in the middle. The CDR3 sequence is 11 residues long. The CDR3 DNA reads TGTGCCAGCACCTTCAACAATGAGCAGTTCTTC. Its protein product is CASTFNNEQFF.

The chain uses TRBV5-1 and TRBJ2-7; D may match TRBD1 or TRBD2 (5 bases each). The CDR3 is 13 residues long. Germline CDR1 reads SGHRS; CDR2 reads YFSETQ. Trimming left V 7 bases short and J 6 bases short, with 17 bases between. The CDR3 loop reads CASGRAGAGEQYF. CDR3 nucleotides: TGCGCCAGCGGCCGAGCCGGGGCGGGCGAGCAGTACTTC.

V is TRBV30 and J is TRBJ2-7; TRBD2 agrees at 8 bases. V shed 0 bases, J shed 4 bases, and the junction held 5 bases outside the gene matches. Germline CDR1 GTSNPN, CDR2 SVGIG (reference sequence). The CDR3 consists of 14 residues. CDR3 nucleotides: TGTGCCTGGAGTGTACGGCCTAGCGGGTACGAGCAGTACTTC. Translating it yields CAWSVRPSGYEQYF.

V is TRBV27 and J is TRBJ2-2; tentative D call: TRBD2 (6 bases). This CDR3 is built from 14 residues. V lost 8 bases and J lost 3, with 13 bases in between. Germline CDR1 and CDR2: MNHEY and SMNVEV (reference sequence). The CDR3 region has the DNA TGTGCCAGCGGCGGGGTACAGGACACCGGGGAGCTGTTTTTT. Its protein is CASGGVQDTGELFF.

This sequence joins TRBV14 and TRBJ1-1; the D gene is possibly TRBD1 (5 bases). CDR1 and CDR2 from the germline V gene are SGHDN and FVKESK. Trimming took 4 bases from V and 5 from J, leaving 23 bases between them. The length of the CDR3 is 17 residues. This CDR3 is CASSPLGPSGRQTEAFF. The CDR3 DNA reads TGTGCCAGCAGCCCCCTGGGGCCTTCCGGGAGGCAAACTGAAGCTTTCTTT. The full variable domain, completed using reference TRBV14 and TRBJ1-1, is EAGVTQFPSHSVIEKGQTVTLRCDPISGHDNLYWYRRVMGKEIKFLLHFVKESKQDESGMPNNRFLAERTGGTYSTLKVQPAELEDSGVYFCASSPLGPSGRQTEAFFGQGTRLTVV.

This clone came up once. V gene TRBV7-6 combines with J gene TRBJ1-6; tentative D call: TRBD1 (6 bases). V was clipped by 3 bases and J by 10 bases, with 10 bases between them. The CDR3 is 13 residues long. In germline, CDR1 is SGHVS, CDR2 FNYEAQ. The DNA of the CDR3 is TGTGCCAGCAGCTTGTGGGGGCGGTCACCCCTCCACTTT. It codes for CASSLWGRSPLHF.

The gene calls are TRBV7-2 and TRBJ2-3; D may correspond to TRBD1 or TRBD2 (5 bases each). The CDR3 has 15 amino acids. Trimming removed 5 bases at V and 2 bases at J, with 14 bases between. Germline V gene sequence: CDR1 SGHTA, CDR2 FQGNSA. CDR3 sequence: CASSRGPDYTDTQYF. CDR3 DNA: TGTGCCAGCAGCCGGGGCCCGGATTACACAGATACGCAGTATTTT.

V usage is TRBV4-1 and J usage is TRBJ1-3; D possibly corresponds to TRBD1 (6 bases). The germline V gene has CDR1 MGHRA and CDR2 YSYEKL. This CDR3 is 16 amino acids long. V lost 2 bases to trimming and J lost 2 bases, with 13 bases between them. The CDR3 DNA is TGCGCCAGCAGCCAAAAAGACGGGACAACTGGAAACACCATATATTTT. It codes for CASSQKDGTTGNTIYF.

This clone is a singleton in its sample. The genes are TRBV11-2 and TRBJ2-1; TRBD1 matches at 8 bases. The CDR3 is made up of 13 amino acids. Per the germline V gene, CDR1 is SGHAT and CDR2 is FQNNGV. Unmatched junction bases numbered 9, after V lost 2 bases and J lost 15 bases. The CDR3 bases are TGTGCCAGCAGCTTAATCCAACGGACAGGGCTGTTCTTC. As protein: CASSLIQRTGLFF. The entire variable domain, with the rest obtained from reference TRBV11-2 and TRBJ2-1, is as follows: EAGVAQSPRYKIIEKRQSVAFWCNPISGHATLYWYQQILGQGPKLLIQFQNNGVVDDSQLPKDRFSAERLKGVDSTLKIQPAKLEDSAVYLCASSLIQRTGLFFGPGTRLTVL.

This clone was observed once. The J gene is TRBJ2-7, the V gene TRBV19, with TRBD1 matching over 8 bases. The CDR3 length is 16 residues. The junction had 9 bases not matched to a gene; V was cut back by 4 bases and J by 1 base. Per germline, CDR1 LNHDA and CDR2 SQIVND (reference sequence). The CDR3 sequence: CASSSQGAQSSYEQYF. The CDR3 bases are TGTGCCAGTAGTAGCCAGGGGGCCCAATCTTCCTACGAGCAGTACTTC. The full variable domain, its missing parts supplied by reference TRBV19 and TRBJ2-7, is DGGITQSPKYLFRKEGQNVTLSCEQNLNHDAMYWYRQDPGQGLRLIYYSQIVNDFQKGDIAEGYSVSREKKESFPLTVTSAQKNPTAFYLCASSSQGAQSSYEQYFGPGTRLTVT.

This chain uses TRBV7-3 with TRBJ2-1; D is possibly TRBD1 (6 bases). The CDR3 covers 13 residues. V lost 5 bases, J lost 8 bases, and 13 bases lay in between. Germline-derived CDR1 and CDR2 are SGHTA and FQGTGA. CDR3 DNA: TGTGCCAGCAGCCCTGCAGGGGCTGATGAGCAGTTCTTC. This gives the protein CASSPAGADEQFF.

V usage is TRBV2 and J usage is TRBJ1-2; 9 nucleotides agree with TRBD1. V lost 6 bases, J lost 6 bases, and 11 bases stayed unmatched. The CDR3 spans 15 residues. The germline V gene encodes CDR1 SNHLY and CDR2 FYNNEI. The CDR3 loop reads CASSRRSGTGNGYTF. CDR3 coding DNA: TGTGCCAGCAGCCGAAGATCCGGGACAGGGAATGGCTACACCTTC. The variable domain in full, with the rest retrieved from reference TRBV2 and TRBJ1-2, is EPEVTQTPSHQVTQMGQEVILRCVPISNHLYFYWYRQILGQKVEFLVSFYNNEISEKSEIFDDQFSVERPDGSNFTLKIRSTKLEDSAMYFCASSRRSGTGNGYTFGSGTRLTVV.

This rearrangement joins TRBV30 to TRBJ2-7; 7 bases match TRBD1. V lost 0 bases to trimming and J lost 1 base; unmatched junction nucleotides: 3. The length of the CDR3 is 14 residues. Germline CDR1 GTSNPN, CDR2 SVGIG (reference sequence). Here the CDR3 DNA reads TGTGCCTGGAGTGTACTCAGGGGGTCCTACGAGCAGTACTTC. Translating it yields CAWSVLRGSYEQYF.

A note on this clone: Relative to the germline gene, one junction end is altered; a read error may explain this. The chain combines TRBV7-7 with TRBJ2-5; TRBD1 is a possible D gene (5 bases). CDR3 length: 13 amino acids. Germline V gene sequence: CDR1 SSHAT, CDR2 FNYEAQ (reference sequence). As DNA, the CDR3 is TGTGCTAGCAGCTTGAGCAGGGAAAAGACCCAGTACTTC. It yields the protein CASSLSREKTQYF.

The gene calls are TRBV7-9 and TRBJ1-5; TRBD1 is a possible D gene (5 bases). The CDR3 consists of 14 residues. Germline V CDR1 and CDR2: SEHNR, FQNEAQ (reference sequence). V was shortened by 1 base and J by 6 bases, with 10 bases between the two germline ends. CDR3 protein: CASSLGGVGQPQHF. In DNA, the CDR3 is TGTGCCAGCAGCTTAGGGGGGGTCGGTCAGCCCCAGCATTTT.

V is TRBV30 and J is TRBJ2-7, with unresolved D. V was shortened by 6 bases and J by 2 bases, with 11 bases between the two germline ends. The germline gives CDR1 GTSNPN, CDR2 SVGIG (reference sequence). The CDR3 has 12 residues. The CDR3: CACIREAYEQYF. CDR3 sequence (DNA): TGTGCCTGCATCAGAGAAGCCTACGAGCAGTACTTC.

V gene TRBV30 combines with J gene TRBJ2-1, with 11 bases that match TRBD2. The V gene end was trimmed by 2 bases and the J gene end by 7 bases; junction bases not matched to a gene: 19. CDR3 size: 19 residues. In germline, CDR1 is GTSNPN, CDR2 SVGIG (reference sequence). The CDR3 DNA reads TGTGCCTGGAGTTCCGGGACAGGAGTAGCGGGAGGGAGAGGTAATGAGCAGTTCTTC. Translation gives CAWSSGTGVAGGRGNEQFF.

The chain has TRBV27 and TRBJ1-4, with D maybe TRBD1 (6 bases). The ends were cut back, 2 bases at V and 4 bases at J, with 11 bases in the middle. Germline values: CDR1 MNHEY, CDR2 SMNVEV (reference sequence). This CDR3 is 15 amino acids long. CDR3 coding DNA: TGTGCCAGCAGTTTACTACCAGGGGATAATGAAAAACTGTTTTTT. It encodes CASSLLPGDNEKLFF.

The rearrangement uses TRBV7-9 and TRBJ2-7; tentatively, D is TRBD1 or TRBD2 (5 bases each). CDR3 size: 14 residues. Germline V gives CDR1 SEHNR, CDR2 FQNEAQ (reference sequence). The V end was cut by 5 bases, the J end by 7 bases, with 18 bases between. For the CDR3, the DNA is TGTGCCAGCAGCGTACCGGGACCCCTGAAGGAGCAGTACTTC. It specifies CASSVPGPLKEQYF.

This rearrangement joins TRBV7-8 to TRBJ2-5; 9 nucleotides align to TRBD1. The CDR3 consists of 15 residues. V was clipped by 3 bases and J by 5 bases; unmatched bases: 7. Germline V gene data show CDR1 as SGHVS and CDR2 as FQNEAQ. In DNA form, the CDR3 reads TGTGCCAGCAGCTTGACAGGGGGTCGCGAGGAGACCCAGTACTTC. Its translation is CASSLTGGREETQYF.

The chain combines TRBV14 with TRBJ1-2, with D maybe TRBD1 (5 bases). Germline CDR1 is SGHDN and CDR2 is FVKESK. Trimming removed 2 bases from V and 6 bases from J, with 13 bases in between. CDR3 size: 14 residues. The CDR3 DNA reads as TGTGCCAGCAGCCAACAGCCGGGGCGGGATGGCTACACCTTC. It is translated as CASSQQPGRDGYTF.

This clone was seen a handful of times. This chain's CDR3 is CASSYSSGGQQETQYF. CDR3 nucleotides: TGTGCCAGCAGTTACTCTAGCGGGGGCCAACAAGAGACCCAGTACTTC. This chain joins TRBV6-6 and TRBJ2-5; 9 bases line up with TRBD2. This CDR3 has 16 amino acids. Germline-derived CDR1 and CDR2 are MNHNY and SVGAGI (reference sequence). V was clipped by 0 bases and J by 2 bases; unmatched bases: 4.

The rearrangement links TRBV11-3 to TRBJ2-1, with TRBD2 identical over 7 bases. This CDR3 comprises 14 residues. Trimming took 8 bases from V and 7 from J; bases not matched to a gene: 11. The germline CDR1 and CDR2 sequences are SGHNT and YENEEA. CDR3 coding DNA: TGTGCCAGCGGCACGGGAGGAAACCAAAATGAGCAGTTCTTC. It yields the protein CASGTGGNQNEQFF.

The chain joins TRBV27 to TRBJ2-7, with D possibly being TRBD1 or TRBD2 (7 bases each). The CDR3 is made up of 16 amino acids. V lost 8 bases and J 2 bases, leaving 22 bases between the germline ends. Germline CDR1 MNHEY, CDR2 SMNVEV (reference sequence). In nucleotides, the CDR3 is TGTGCCAGCCAGGGGGGATGGGGAGGGGCGGCCTACGAGCAGTACTTC. This encodes CASQGGWGGAAYEQYF.